The 30 T cell receptor beta chains below all came from one sample that was sequenced in a study of control samples from healthy donors and cancer patients (dated by TCRdb to 2020 to 2022). Library creation used the immunoSEQ multiplex PCR assay. TCRdb re-hosts the immuneACCESS table, in-frame sequences only. Its copies lack some clones; in the studies checked, an unresolved V gene accounts for under half of them, and the cause for the rest is not known. Here the sample has approximately 94,000 clones; approximately 90% occur a single time. Around 1% of the sample is in the top ten clones. Sequenced material: blood. The receptors were sampled from a woman aged 30 to 39 in good health.

The gene calls are TRBV19 and TRBJ2-2; D remains ambiguous. V lost 8 bases to trimming and J lost 2 bases, with 12 bases between them. The CDR3 spans 14 residues. CDR1 and CDR2 (germline): LNHDA, SQIVND (reference sequence). CDR3 protein: CASRPGANTGELFF. The CDR3 nucleotides read TGTGCCAGTCGCCCGGGTGCAAACACCGGGGAGCTGTTTTTT.

This chain connects TRBV2 to TRBJ2-2, with 15 bases matching TRBD2. With V trimmed by 4 bases and J by 0 bases, 0 bases remained unmatched. Germline assignment: CDR1 SNHLY and CDR2 FYNNEI. The CDR3 runs 17 residues. For the CDR3, the DNA is TGTGCCAGCAGTGGGACTAGCGGGGGGGCGAACACCGGGGAGCTGTTTTTT. It codes for CASSGTSGGANTGELFF.

The chain links TRBV28 to TRBJ1-3; D is undetermined. From germline, CDR1 is MDHEN and CDR2 SYDVKM. The CDR3 loop spans 15 amino acids. Deletions cut 2 bases from V and 0 bases from J, with 8 bases between. CDR3: CASSLQLISGNTIYF. The DNA for the CDR3 is TGTGCCAGCAGTTTACAGCTAATCTCTGGAAACACCATATATTTT.

The V call is TRBV2, the J call TRBJ2-7; no firm D call. CDR3 size: 14 residues. The V and J ends lost 4 bases and 7 bases respectively, with 17 bases between them. The V gene's germline CDR1 is SNHLY and CDR2 FYNNEI. The CDR3 protein is CASSGAKQSGEQYF. The CDR3 DNA is TGTGCCAGCAGTGGGGCGAAGCAATCTGGTGAGCAGTACTTC.

This clone showed up just a few times. V gene TRBV6-5 combines with J gene TRBJ1-2, with TRBD1 as a possible D gene (5 bases). There are 14 residues in the CDR3. In germline, CDR1 is MNHEY, CDR2 SVGAGI. V was clipped by 5 bases and J by 0 bases, with 10 bases between them. In DNA form, the CDR3 reads TGTGCCAGCAGTAGACAGTCGCCTAACTATGGCTACACCTTC. Residues: CASSRQSPNYGYTF.

V usage is TRBV19 and J usage is TRBJ2-1; TRBD2 matches at 9 bases. V was clipped by 3 bases and J by 15 bases; unmatched bases: 15. This CDR3 has 15 amino acids. Germline V gene sequence: CDR1 LNHDA, CDR2 SQIVND (reference sequence). The CDR3 protein is CASSIVRASGKVLFF. The CDR3 DNA sequence: TGTGCCAGTAGTATTGTTAGAGCTAGCGGGAAGGTATTGTTCTTC.

The gene calls are TRBV5-1 and TRBJ1-4, with D possibly matching TRBD1 (5 bases). Germline V gene sequence: CDR1 SGHRS, CDR2 YFSETQ. Deletions cut 0 bases from V and 6 bases from J, with 12 bases between. There are 15 residues in the CDR3. The CDR3 here is CASSLVGESYEKLFF. The CDR3 bases are TGCGCCAGCAGCTTGGTGGGGGAATCTTATGAAAAACTGTTTTTT.

This chain links TRBV5-1 with TRBJ2-6; 11 bases map to TRBD1. CDR1 SGHRS and CDR2 YFSETQ come from the germline V gene. The J segment lost 3 bases and the V segment lost 5 bases, leaving 16 bases of the junction unmatched. The CDR3 is 20 residues long. As DNA, the CDR3 is TGCGCCAGCAGTGTCCCCCCCCCGGGACAGGGGGTATTTGGGGCCAACGTCCTGACTTTC. Translating gives CASSVPPPGQGVFGANVLTF.

Regarding this clone: Its ends do not fully match the called genes, so a read error is possible. This sequence joins TRBV7-9 and TRBJ2-2; 8 bases fit TRBD1. Germline CDR1 SEHNR, CDR2 FQNEAQ (reference sequence). The CDR3 contains 17 residues. DNA of the CDR3: TGTGCCAGCGGTAAAACCGGGACAGGCGCGAAGACCGGGGAGCTGTTTTTT. This codes for CASGKTGTGAKTGELFF.

The chain uses TRBV5-1 and TRBJ1-4; TRBD1 aligns across 10 bases. The ends lost 4 bases at V and 7 bases at J; junction bases unmatched: 4. Germline values: CDR1 SGHRS, CDR2 YFSETQ. The CDR3 runs to 14 residues. The chain's CDR3 is CASSLGQGSEKLFF. CDR3 DNA sequence: TGCGCCAGCAGCCTGGGACAGGGGAGTGAAAAACTGTTTTTT.

CDR3 DNA sequence: TGCGCCAGCAGTGAAGGGTTCGATCAGCCCCAGCATTTT. This translates into CASSEGFDQPQHF. This chain joins TRBV10-1 and TRBJ1-5; D is unresolved. Trimming removed 3 bases from V and 5 bases from J, with 8 bases in between. Germline lookup yields CDR1 WNHNN and CDR2 SYGVQD (reference sequence). This CDR3 region has 13 residues.

The rearrangement links TRBV5-4 to TRBJ1-2; TRBD1 agrees at 9 bases. Losses at the gene ends were 4 bases for V and 3 bases for J; bases not matched to a gene: 4. CDR1 and CDR2 from the germline V gene are SGHNT and YYREEE (reference sequence). The CDR3 is made up of 14 amino acids. DNA of the CDR3: TGTGCCAGCAGCATGACAGGGGGTGACTATGGCTACACCTTC. Translated: CASSMTGGDYGYTF.

V usage is TRBV5-1 and J usage is TRBJ1-6; 9 nucleotides match TRBD1. This CDR3 has 15 residues. Germline V gene lookup returns CDR1 SGHRS and CDR2 YFSETQ. V shed 2 bases and J 4 bases; nucleotides not matched to a gene: 1. DNA of the CDR3: TGCGCCAGCAGCTTAGGACAGGGGTATAATTCACCCCTCCACTTT. This sequence encodes CASSLGQGYNSPLHF.

The V and J genes are TRBV5-1 and TRBJ1-2; D is unclear. Germline CDR1 SGHRS, CDR2 YFSETQ. V was clipped by 4 bases and J by 4 bases, with 20 bases between them. The CDR3 totals 16 residues. The CDR3 nucleotides read TGCGCCAGCAGCCCAAGGTCAATTCAAGACGGCTATGGCTACACCTTC. It encodes CASSPRSIQDGYGYTF.

The chain has TRBV4-2 and TRBJ1-4; a weak D match, TRBD1 (5 bases). The CDR3 contains 13 residues. Germline loops: CDR1 LGHNA, CDR2 YNFKEQ. The V end was cut by 4 bases, the J end by 8 bases, with 11 bases between. The DNA for the CDR3 is TGTGCCAGCAGCCGGGAGAGGGGCGAAAAACTGTTTTTT. This translates into CASSRERGEKLFF.

The chain couples TRBV25-1 to TRBJ1-6; a possible D gene is TRBD1 (5 bases). The CDR3 spans 16 residues. V lost 0 bases and J 7 bases, leaving 13 bases between the germline ends. In germline, CDR1 is MGHDK, CDR2 SYGVNS. CDR3 region: CASSEYGGSLNSPLHF. The CDR3 DNA is TGTGCCAGCAGTGAATATGGGGGGAGCCTAAATTCACCCCTCCACTTT.

This chain links TRBV6-5 with TRBJ2-1, with a tentative D call TRBD2 (5 bases). Trimming pared 6 bases from V and 5 bases from J, leaving 11 bases between. Germline CDR1 is MNHEY and CDR2 is SVGAGI. The CDR3 covers 13 residues. The CDR3: CASRHGVDNEQFF. The DNA of the CDR3 is TGTGCCAGCAGACACGGGGTTGACAATGAGCAGTTCTTC.

The rearrangement uses TRBV29-1 and TRBJ1-2; tentatively, D is TRBD1 (5 bases). Germline V gene lookup returns CDR1 SQVTM and CDR2 ANQGSEA. The CDR3 has 12 amino acids. Trimming stripped 8 bases from V and 5 bases from J, with 15 bases between. The CDR3: CSLRDGRYGYTF. CDR3 bases: TGCAGCCTAAGGGACGGTAGATATGGCTACACCTTC.

J is TRBJ1-6 and V is TRBV10-1, with 11 bases that match TRBD1. The V gene's germline CDR1 is WNHNN and CDR2 SYGVQD (reference sequence). After removal of 5 bases from V and 9 bases from J, the junction contained 3 bases not matched to a gene. The CDR3 runs to 14 residues. The CDR3: CASSLGQGASPLHF. The CDR3 nucleotides are TGCGCCAGCAGTCTCGGACAGGGGGCTTCACCCCTCCACTTT.

The gene calls are TRBV10-1 and TRBJ1-6; D gene uncertain. CDR3 size: 13 residues. Trimming pared 7 bases from V and 9 bases from J, leaving 13 bases between. The germline gives CDR1 WNHNN, CDR2 SYGVQD (reference sequence). CDR3: CASTGSIRSPLHF. CDR3 nucleotide sequence: TGCGCCAGCACTGGCAGTATTCGTTCACCCCTCCACTTT.

The chain uses TRBV7-9 and TRBJ2-5; D call uncertain. This CDR3 contains 14 residues. Per germline, CDR1 SEHNR and CDR2 FQNEAQ (reference sequence). Trimming shortened V by 5 bases and J by 1 base, and 11 bases separated the two germline ends. CDR3 amino acids: CASSPPTVQETQYF. CDR3 coding DNA: TGTGCCAGCAGCCCTCCTACAGTCCAAGAGACCCAGTACTTC.

V and J are TRBV10-3 and TRBJ2-7; no definite D call. Germline V lookup: CDR1 ENHRY, CDR2 SYGVKD. This CDR3 contains 14 residues. Trimming took 10 bases from V and 0 from J, leaving 16 bases between them. CDR3 residues: CATGEPLNSYEQYF. CDR3 nucleotide sequence: TGTGCCACAGGCGAACCTTTAAACTCCTACGAGCAGTACTTC.

The chain joins TRBV9 to TRBJ2-2; D is uncertain. The germline CDR1 and CDR2 sequences are SGDLS and YYNGEE. Between the trimmed V and J ends, which lost 0 bases and 7 bases, there was a span of 4 bases. There are 12 residues in the CDR3. The CDR3 spells CASSVANGELFF. The CDR3 DNA follows: TGTGCCAGCAGCGTAGCCAACGGGGAGCTGTTTTTT.

The chain couples TRBV4-2 to TRBJ1-3; D unresolved. The CDR3 totals 16 residues. V was trimmed by 0 bases and J by 0 bases, leaving 9 bases between them. The germline CDR1 and CDR2 sequences are LGHNA and YNFKEQ. In DNA form, the CDR3 reads TGTGCCAGCAGCCAAGAGACCGGCCCCTCTGGAAACACCATATATTTT. The encoded protein is CASSQETGPSGNTIYF.

This chain joins TRBV25-1 and TRBJ2-5; perhaps TRBD1 as D (6 bases). Germline CDR1 and CDR2: MGHDK and SYGVNS. The V gene lost 3 bases and the J gene lost 5 bases, with 19 bases spanning the gap. The CDR3 has 16 amino acids. The CDR3 nucleotides read TGTGCCAGCAGTGATCCGGTACAGGGCGTGGTGGAGACCCAGTACTTC. Amino acid sequence: CASSDPVQGVVETQYF.

The chain uses TRBV2 and TRBJ2-1, with D possibly TRBD1 on 5 matching bases. Germline V gene sequence: CDR1 SNHLY, CDR2 FYNNEI. The CDR3 runs to 16 residues. The ends were cut back, 4 bases at V and 0 bases at J, with 13 bases in the middle. In DNA form, the CDR3 reads TGTGCCAGCAGTGTAGGGGCGTTGAGCTCCTACAATGAGCAGTTCTTC. Its protein product is CASSVGALSSYNEQFF.

CDR3 sequence: CASSLTRYYGYTF. The CDR3 DNA is TGTGCCAGCAGTTTAACTCGGTACTATGGCTACACCTTC. The chain links TRBV12-3 or TRBV12-4 to TRBJ1-2; no firm D call. V lost 2 bases, J lost 3 bases, and 7 bases lay in between. CDR3 length: 13 residues.

The table lists this clone with a count of one. The chain couples TRBV7-8 to TRBJ1-5; 8 bases fit TRBD1. The ends lost 2 bases at V and 4 bases at J; junction bases unmatched: 4. This CDR3 comprises 15 residues. Germline V gene data show CDR1 as SGHVS and CDR2 as FQNEAQ. CDR3 bases: TGTGCCAGCAGCTTATCGCAGGGGGCGAATCAGCCCCAGCATTTT. It yields the protein CASSLSQGANQPQHF.

The V call is TRBV10-1, the J call TRBJ1-1; D is undetermined. Trimming stripped 9 bases from V and 2 bases from J, with 19 bases between. Germline values: CDR1 WNHNN, CDR2 SYGVQD (reference sequence). This CDR3 has 15 residues. CDR3 sequence reads: CASAKRGNGNTEAFF. The CDR3 region has the DNA TGCGCCAGTGCCAAGAGAGGGAATGGAAACACTGAAGCTTTCTTT.

This clone appeared a single time. This chain uses TRBV7-7 with TRBJ2-5; no reliable D call. The V and J ends lost 4 bases and 2 bases respectively, with 14 bases between them. This CDR3 region has 15 residues. In germline, CDR1 is SSHAT, CDR2 FNYEAQ (reference sequence). The CDR3 spells CASSSLSGIQETQYF. The CDR3 bases are TGTGCCAGCAGCTCCCTGAGTGGGATTCAAGAGACCCAGTACTTC.